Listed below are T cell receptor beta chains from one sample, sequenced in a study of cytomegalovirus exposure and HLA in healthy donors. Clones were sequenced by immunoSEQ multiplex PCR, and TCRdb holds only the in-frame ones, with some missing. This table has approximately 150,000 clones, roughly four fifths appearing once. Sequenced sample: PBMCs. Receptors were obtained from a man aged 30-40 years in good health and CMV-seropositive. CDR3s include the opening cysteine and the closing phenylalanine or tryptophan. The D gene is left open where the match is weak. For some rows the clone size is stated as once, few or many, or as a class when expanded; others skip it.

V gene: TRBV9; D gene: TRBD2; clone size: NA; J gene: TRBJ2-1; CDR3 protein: CASSASLAGGNEQFF; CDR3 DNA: TGTGCCAGCAGCGCCTCACTAGCGGGAGGCAATGAGCAGTTCTTC
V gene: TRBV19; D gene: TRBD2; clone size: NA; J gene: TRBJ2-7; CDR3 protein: CASRTSGSYEQYF; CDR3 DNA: TGTGCCAGTCGGACTAGCGGGAGCTACGAGCAGTACTTC
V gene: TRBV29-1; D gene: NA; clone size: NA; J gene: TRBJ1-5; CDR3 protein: CSVGSGEDQPQHF; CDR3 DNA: TGCAGCGTGGGGTCCGGGGAGGACCAGCCCCAGCATTTT
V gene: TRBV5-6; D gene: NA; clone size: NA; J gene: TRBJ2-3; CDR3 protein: CASSLIEGTDTQYF; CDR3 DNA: TGTGCCAGCAGCTTGATTGAGGGAACAGATACGCAGTATTTT
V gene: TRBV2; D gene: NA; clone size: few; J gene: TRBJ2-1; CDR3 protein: CARTGGPSYNEQFF; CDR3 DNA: TGTGCCAGGACGGGGGGCCCCTCCTACAATGAGCAGTTCTTC
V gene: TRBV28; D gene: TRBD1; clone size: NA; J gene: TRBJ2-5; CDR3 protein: CASSKGQGFEETQYF; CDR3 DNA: TGTGCCAGCAGTAAAGGACAGGGGTTTGAAGAGACCCAGTACTTC
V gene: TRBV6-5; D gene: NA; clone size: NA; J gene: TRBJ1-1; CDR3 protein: CASSKFRENTEAFF; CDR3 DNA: TGTGCCAGCAGTAAGTTCAGGGAGAACACTGAAGCTTTCTTT
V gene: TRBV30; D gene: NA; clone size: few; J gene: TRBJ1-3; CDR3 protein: CAWKTGRSGNTIYF; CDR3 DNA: TGTGCCTGGAAGACGGGGAGATCTGGAAACACCATATATTTT
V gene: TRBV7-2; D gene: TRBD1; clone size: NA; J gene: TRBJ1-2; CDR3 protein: CASSARQGPNYGYTF; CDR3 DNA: TGTGCCAGCAGCGCTCGACAGGGACCCAACTATGGCTACACCTTC
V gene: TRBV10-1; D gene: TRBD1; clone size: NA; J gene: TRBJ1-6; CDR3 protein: CASSEFPQGDSPLHF; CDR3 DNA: TGCGCCAGCAGTGAGTTTCCCCAGGGGGATTCACCCCTCCACTTT
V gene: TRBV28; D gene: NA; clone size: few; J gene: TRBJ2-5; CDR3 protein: CASSLGGTETQYF; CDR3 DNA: TGTGCCAGCAGTTTGGGAGGTACAGAGACCCAGTACTTC
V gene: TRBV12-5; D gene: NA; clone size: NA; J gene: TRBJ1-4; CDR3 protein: CASGSSREIGEKLFF; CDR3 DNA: TGTGCTAGTGGTTCGTCCAGGGAAATAGGTGAAAAACTGTTTTTT
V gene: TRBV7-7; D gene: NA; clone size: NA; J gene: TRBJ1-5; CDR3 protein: CASSLTPWTVSNQPQHF; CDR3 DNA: TGTGCCAGCAGCTTAACGCCGTGGACAGTGAGCAATCAGCCCCAGCATTTT
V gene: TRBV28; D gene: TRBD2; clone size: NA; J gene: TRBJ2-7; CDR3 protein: CASSPSGLAGSYEQYF; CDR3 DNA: TGTGCCAGCAGTCCCTCGGGACTAGCGGGGTCCTACGAGCAGTACTTC
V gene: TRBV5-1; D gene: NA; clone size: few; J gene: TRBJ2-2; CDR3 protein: CASSFVGVGTGELFF; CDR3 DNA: TGCGCCAGCAGCTTCGTAGGGGTAGGCACCGGGGAGCTGTTTTTT
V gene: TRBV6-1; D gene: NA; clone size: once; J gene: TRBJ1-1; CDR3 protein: CASSEYSRTALNTEAFF; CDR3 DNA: TGTGCCAGCAGTGAATATTCGAGGACAGCCCTGAACACTGAAGCTTTCTTT
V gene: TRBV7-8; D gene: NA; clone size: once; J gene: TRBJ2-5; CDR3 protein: CASSFPGLPKTQYF; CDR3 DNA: TGTGCCAGCAGCTTTCCGGGACTTCCAAAGACCCAGTACTTC
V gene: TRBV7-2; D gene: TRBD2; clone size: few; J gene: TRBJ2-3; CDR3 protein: CASSFSSGRRVDTQYF; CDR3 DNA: TGTGCCAGCAGCTTCAGTAGCGGGAGGAGGGTAGATACGCAGTATTTT
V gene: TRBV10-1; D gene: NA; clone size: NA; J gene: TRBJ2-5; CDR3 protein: CASSETSQETQYF; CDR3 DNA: TGCGCCAGCAGTGAAACTTCCCAAGAGACCCAGTACTTC
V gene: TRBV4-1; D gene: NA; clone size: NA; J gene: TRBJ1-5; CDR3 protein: CASSRHRDIYQPQHF; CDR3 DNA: TGCGCCAGCAGTCGGCACAGGGACATTTATCAGCCCCAGCATTTT
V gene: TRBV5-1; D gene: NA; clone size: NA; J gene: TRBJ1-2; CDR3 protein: CASSLVQTNYGYTF; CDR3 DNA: TGCGCCAGCAGCTTGGTACAAACGAACTATGGCTACACCTTC
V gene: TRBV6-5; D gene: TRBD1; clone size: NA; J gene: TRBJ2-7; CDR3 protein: CASSPDRGSYEQYF; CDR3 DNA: TGTGCCAGCAGTCCTGACAGGGGTTCCTACGAGCAGTACTTC
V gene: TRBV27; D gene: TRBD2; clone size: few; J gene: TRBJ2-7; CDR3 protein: CASTPAGGPGEQYF; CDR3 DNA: TGTGCCAGCACCCCAGCGGGAGGGCCTGGCGAGCAGTACTTC
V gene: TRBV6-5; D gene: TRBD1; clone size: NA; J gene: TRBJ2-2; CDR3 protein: CASSRTGMTGELFF; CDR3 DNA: TGTGCCAGCAGTCGGACAGGGATGACCGGGGAGCTGTTTTTT
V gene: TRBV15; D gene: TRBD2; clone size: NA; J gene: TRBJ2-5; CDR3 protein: CATRRKAGGTETQYF; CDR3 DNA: TGTGCCACCCGGAGGAAAGCGGGGGGGACAGAGACCCAGTACTTC
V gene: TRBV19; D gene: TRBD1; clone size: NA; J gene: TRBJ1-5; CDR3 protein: CASSITGDFNQPQHF; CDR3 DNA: TGTGCCAGTAGTATAACAGGGGACTTCAATCAGCCCCAGCATTTT
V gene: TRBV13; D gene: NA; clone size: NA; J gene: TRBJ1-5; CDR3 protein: CASSQGLGQPQHF; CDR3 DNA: TGTGCCAGCAGCCAGGGGCTGGGTCAGCCCCAGCATTTT
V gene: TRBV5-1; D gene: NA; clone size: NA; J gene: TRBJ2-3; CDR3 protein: CASTENTDTQYF; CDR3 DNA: TGCGCCAGCACCGAGAACACAGATACGCAGTATTTT
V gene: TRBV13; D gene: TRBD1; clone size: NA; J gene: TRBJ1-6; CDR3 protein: CASSLLVHQGVDSPLHF; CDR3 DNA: TGTGCCAGCAGCTTGTTAGTACACCAGGGGGTCGACTCACCCCTCCACTTT
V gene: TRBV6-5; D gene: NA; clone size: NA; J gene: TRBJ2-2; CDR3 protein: CASSPLPGIGELFF; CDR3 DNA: TGTGCCAGCAGTCCCCTCCCCGGGATCGGGGAGCTGTTTTTT
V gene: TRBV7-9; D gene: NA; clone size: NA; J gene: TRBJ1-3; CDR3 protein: CASSGNRATGNTIYF; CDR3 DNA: TGTGCCAGCAGTGGGAACAGGGCCACTGGAAACACCATATATTTT
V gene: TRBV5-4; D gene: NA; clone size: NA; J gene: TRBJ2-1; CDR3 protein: CASGALADYNEQFF; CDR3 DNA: TGTGCCAGCGGTGCACTAGCAGATTACAATGAGCAGTTCTTC
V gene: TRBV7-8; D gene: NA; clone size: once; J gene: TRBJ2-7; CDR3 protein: CASSLAVRSYEQYF; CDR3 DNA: TGTGCCAGCAGCTTAGCGGTGAGATCCTACGAGCAGTACTTC
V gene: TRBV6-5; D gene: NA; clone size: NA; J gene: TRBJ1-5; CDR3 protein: CASRGSGNQPQHF; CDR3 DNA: TGTGCCAGCAGGGGTAGCGGCAATCAGCCCCAGCATTTT
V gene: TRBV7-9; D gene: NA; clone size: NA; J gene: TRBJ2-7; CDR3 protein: CASSLQGSEQYF; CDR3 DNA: TGTGCCAGCAGCTTACAGGGGAGCGAGCAGTACTTC
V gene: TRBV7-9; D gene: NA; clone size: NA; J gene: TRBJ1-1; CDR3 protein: CASSPGALSPEAFF; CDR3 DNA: TGTGCCAGCAGTCCAGGCGCTCTTTCCCCTGAAGCTTTCTTT
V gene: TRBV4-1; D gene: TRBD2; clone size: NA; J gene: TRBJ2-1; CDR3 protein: CASSHTPGLENEQFF; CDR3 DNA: TGCGCCAGCAGCCATACACCGGGACTAGAAAATGAGCAGTTCTTC
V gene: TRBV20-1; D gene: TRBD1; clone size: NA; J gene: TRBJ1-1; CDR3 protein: CSALQGGPFF; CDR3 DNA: TGCAGTGCGCTACAGGGGGGACCTTTCTTT
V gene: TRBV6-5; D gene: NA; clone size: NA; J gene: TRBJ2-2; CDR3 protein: CASSRGNTGELFF; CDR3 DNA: TGTGCCAGCAGTCGAGGGAACACCGGGGAGCTGTTTTTT
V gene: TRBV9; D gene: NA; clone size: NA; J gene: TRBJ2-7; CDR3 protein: CASTAGLLSYEQYF; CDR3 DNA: TGTGCCAGCACCGCGGGGCTACTCTCCTACGAGCAGTACTTC
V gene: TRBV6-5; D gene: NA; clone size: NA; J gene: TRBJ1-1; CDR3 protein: CASSYSGQGGEAFF; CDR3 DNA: TGTGCCAGCAGTTACTCGGGACAAGGGGGTGAAGCTTTCTTT
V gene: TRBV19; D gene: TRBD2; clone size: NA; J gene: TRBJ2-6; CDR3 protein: CASKGGASGANVLTF; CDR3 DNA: TGTGCCAGTAAGGGAGGGGCATCTGGGGCCAACGTCCTGACTTTC
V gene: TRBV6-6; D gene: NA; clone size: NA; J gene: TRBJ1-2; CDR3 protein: CASSTGNDYGYTF; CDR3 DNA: TGTGCCAGCAGCACAGGGAACGACTATGGCTACACCTTC
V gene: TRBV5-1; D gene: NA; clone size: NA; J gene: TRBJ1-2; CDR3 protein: CASSIRTGDGYTF; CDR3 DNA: TGCGCCAGCAGCATCCGGACTGGGGATGGCTACACCTTC
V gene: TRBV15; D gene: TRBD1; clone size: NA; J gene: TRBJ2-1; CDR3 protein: CATSTTWTGRYNEQFF; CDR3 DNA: TGTGCCACCAGCACAACATGGACAGGGCGTTACAATGAGCAGTTCTTC
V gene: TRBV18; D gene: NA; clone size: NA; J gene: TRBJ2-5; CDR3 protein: CASSPMGQEETQYF; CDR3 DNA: TGTGCCAGCTCACCTATGGGCCAGGAAGAGACCCAGTACTTC
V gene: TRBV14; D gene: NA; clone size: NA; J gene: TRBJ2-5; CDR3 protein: CASSQEEELKYQETQYF; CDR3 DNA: TGTGCCAGCAGCCAAGAAGAGGAGTTAAAGTACCAAGAGACCCAGTACTTC
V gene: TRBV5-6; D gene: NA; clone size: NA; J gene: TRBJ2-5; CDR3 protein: CASSLSTQTAGETQYF; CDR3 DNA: TGTGCCAGCAGCTTGTCAACCCAGACAGCCGGGGAGACCCAGTACTTC
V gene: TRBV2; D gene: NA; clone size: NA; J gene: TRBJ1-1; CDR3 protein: CASSRTVAEAFF; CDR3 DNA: TGTGCCAGCAGTCGGACAGTCGCTGAAGCTTTCTTT
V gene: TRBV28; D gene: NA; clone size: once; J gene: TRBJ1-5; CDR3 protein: CASSLQGIWDQPQHF; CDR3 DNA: TGTGCCAGCAGTTTACAGGGTATATGGGATCAGCCCCAGCATTTT
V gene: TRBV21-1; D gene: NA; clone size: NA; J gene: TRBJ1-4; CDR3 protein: CASIQQGFREKLFF; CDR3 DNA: TGTGCCAGCATACAACAGGGTTTTCGAGAAAAACTGTTTTTT
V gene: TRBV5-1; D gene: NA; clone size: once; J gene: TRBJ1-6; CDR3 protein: CASSLEGSSYNSPLHF; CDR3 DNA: TGCGCCAGCAGCTTAGAAGGGAGCTCCTATAATTCACCCCTCCACTTT
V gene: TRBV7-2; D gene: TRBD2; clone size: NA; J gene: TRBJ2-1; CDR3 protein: CATNRGGAGNEQFF; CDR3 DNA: TGTGCCACCAACCGGGGGGGCGCGGGTAATGAGCAGTTCTTC
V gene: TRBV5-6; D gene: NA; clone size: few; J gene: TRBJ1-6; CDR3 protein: CASRPGGREDSPLHF; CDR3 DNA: TGTGCCAGCAGACCAGGCGGCAGGGAAGATTCACCCCTCCACTTT